Below are 25 T cell receptor beta chains sequenced from a single sample in a study of OX40 agonist ivuxolimab in advanced cancers. Clones were sequenced by immunoSEQ multiplex PCR, and TCRdb holds only the in-frame ones, with some missing. Of roughly 45,000 clones in the sample, 85% were seen once. The sequencing here drew on CD4+ or CD8+ T cells sorted from blood, taken in a trial of the OX40 agonist ivuxolimab. These receptor sequences come from an adult with an advanced solid tumor such as melanoma, head and neck, liver or kidney cancer.

V is TRBV9 and J is TRBJ2-3; 15 nucleotides align to TRBD2. Trimming took 0 bases from V and 2 from J; bases not matched to a gene: 4. CDR3 length: 18 amino acids. Germline CDR1 SGDLS, CDR2 YYNGEE. In DNA form, the CDR3 reads TGTGCCAGCAGCGTAGACGGACTAGCGGGGGGGCCCACAGATACGCAGTATTTT. Protein: CASSVDGLAGGPTDTQYF.

The rearrangement links TRBV2 to TRBJ1-4; a weak D match, TRBD1 (6 bases). The CDR3 contains 14 residues. From germline, CDR1 is SNHLY and CDR2 FYNNEI. Trimming shortened V by 0 bases and J by 8 bases, and 10 bases separated the two germline ends. This CDR3 reads CASSEAGGREKLFF. In nucleotides, the CDR3 is TGTGCCAGCAGTGAAGCAGGGGGAAGGGAAAAACTGTTTTTT.

The chain recombines TRBV11-2 with TRBJ2-7; TRBD1 matches 8 bases. Per germline, CDR1 SGHAT and CDR2 FQNNGV. J gave up 2 bases and V 5 bases, and 5 bases lay outside the gene matches. This CDR3 spans 14 amino acids. This chain's CDR3 is CASSKPGQAYEQYF. CDR3 DNA: TGTGCCAGCAGCAAACCGGGACAGGCCTACGAGCAGTACTTC.

The chain employs TRBV2 and TRBJ1-1, with D possibly matching TRBD1 (5 bases). This CDR3 is 13 amino acids long. The germline CDR1 and CDR2 sequences are SNHLY and FYNNEI. The ends were cut back, 6 bases at V and 5 bases at J, with 13 bases in the middle. The CDR3 sequence is CASSPGLRTEAFF. CDR3 sequence (DNA): TGTGCCAGCAGCCCGGGACTTAGGACTGAAGCTTTCTTT.

The V and J genes are TRBV7-9 and TRBJ1-2; D remains unclear. This CDR3 spans 14 amino acids. Germline V gives CDR1 SEHNR, CDR2 FQNEAQ (reference sequence). The V gene lost 0 bases and the J gene lost 6 bases, with 11 bases spanning the gap. CDR3 nucleotides: TGTGCCAGCAGCTTAGCCCGCTCTCTTGATGGCTACACCTTC. This gives the protein CASSLARSLDGYTF.

Many counts were recorded for this clone. V and J are TRBV9 and TRBJ2-1; no clear D. Germline CDR1 is SGDLS and CDR2 is YYNGEE. This CDR3 comprises 16 residues. The V gene lost 1 base and the J gene lost 8 bases, with 19 bases spanning the gap. CDR3 sequence: CASSVSGAGMVHEQFF. The CDR3 nucleotides are TGTGCCAGCAGCGTATCGGGCGCAGGCATGGTCCATGAGCAGTTCTTC.

This rearrangement joins TRBV4-2 to TRBJ1-5, with 8 bases identical to TRBD1. Looked up from germline, CDR1 is LGHNA and CDR2 is YNFKEQ. V gave up 2 bases and J gave up 4 bases; unmatched junction bases: 7. CDR3 length: 16 amino acids. The CDR3 DNA is TGTGCCAGCAGCCAAAGTTGGGGACAGGATAATCAGCCCCAGCATTTT. Amino acids: CASSQSWGQDNQPQHF.

This clone turned up a few times. V is TRBV30 and J is TRBJ1-1, with 7 bases fitting TRBD1. CDR3 length equals 13 residues. In germline, CDR1 is GTSNPN, CDR2 SVGIG (reference sequence). V lost 5 bases and J lost 1; bases outside the gene matches: 4. The CDR3 coding sequence is TGTGCCTGGGGGGACAGATGGAACACTGAAGCTTTCTTT. Its protein product is CAWGDRWNTEAFF. Full variable domain (outside the CDR3, taken from reference TRBV30 and TRBJ1-1): SQTIHQWPATLVQPVGSPLSLECTVEGTSNPNLYWYRQAAGRGLQLLFYSVGIGQISSEVPQNLSASRPQDRQFILSSKKLLLSDSGFYLCAWGDRWNTEAFFGQGTRLTVV.

This clone is a singleton in its sample. This chain joins TRBV19 and TRBJ2-7, with a possible D match to TRBD2 (5 bases). The germline CDR1 and CDR2 sequences are LNHDA and SQIVND (reference sequence). CDR3 size: 14 residues. Trimming removed 3 bases at V and 0 bases at J, with 9 bases between. The DNA for the CDR3 is TGTGCCAGTAGTATTTATGGGAGCTCCTACGAGCAGTACTTC. Translated, it gives CASSIYGSSYEQYF.

The CDR3 region is CASSPTPSAYNSPLHF. CDR3 nucleotides: TGCGCCAGCAGCCCGACCCCGTCTGCCTATAATTCACCCCTCCACTTT. J is TRBJ1-6 and V is TRBV4-1; D unclear. The V end was cut by 4 bases, the J end by 2 bases, with 12 bases between. This CDR3 spans 16 amino acids. The V gene's germline CDR1 is MGHRA and CDR2 YSYEKL.

J is TRBJ2-1 and V is TRBV2, with 9 bases aligning to TRBD2. Germline loops: CDR1 SNHLY, CDR2 FYNNEI. The J segment lost 3 bases and the V segment lost 6 bases, leaving 9 bases of the junction unmatched. The CDR3 loop spans 16 amino acids. The CDR3 protein is CASRARSGGNYNEQFF. The CDR3 DNA reads TGTGCCAGCAGGGCCAGGAGCGGGGGGAACTACAATGAGCAGTTCTTC.

This clone was picked up one time. The V and J genes are TRBV2 and TRBJ2-7, with 12 bases that match TRBD2. The CDR3 extends over 13 amino acids. Trimming cost V 8 bases and J 12 bases; bases outside gene matches: 11. The V gene's germline CDR1 is SNHLY and CDR2 FYNNEI. In DNA form, the CDR3 reads TGTGCCAGCCGACTAGCGGGGGCCCCTGTACTGTACTTC. Protein sequence: CASRLAGAPVLYF.

This clone appeared a single time. The chain is built from TRBV10-3 and TRBJ1-1, with a tentative D call TRBD1 (6 bases). The length of the CDR3 is 13 residues. The germline V gene encodes CDR1 ENHRY and CDR2 SYGVKD. Between the trimmed V and J ends, which lost 8 bases and 1 base, there was a span of 11 bases. CDR3 sequence: CAIQKQGNTEAFF. The CDR3 nucleotides are TGTGCCATCCAGAAACAGGGGAACACTGAAGCTTTCTTT.

The table lists this clone with a count of one. The chain couples TRBV25-1 to TRBJ1-1; D unclear. V was pared by 5 bases and J by 6 bases, with 10 bases between. Germline lookup yields CDR1 MGHDK and CDR2 SYGVNS. The CDR3 consists of 12 residues. CDR3 region: CASSLVDSEAFF. CDR3 DNA: TGTGCCAGCAGTTTAGTCGACTCTGAAGCTTTCTTT. Full variable domain (outside the CDR3, taken from reference TRBV25-1 and TRBJ1-1): EADIYQTPRYLVIGTGKKITLECSQTMGHDKMYWYQQDPGMELHLIHYSYGVNSTEKGDLSSESTVSRIRTEHFPLTLESARPSHTSQYLCASSLVDSEAFFGQGTRLTVV.

This chain's CDR3 is CASSLRKDTQYF. In DNA, the CDR3 is TGCGCCAGCAGCTTGAGGAAGGATACGCAGTATTTT. The V call is TRBV5-1, the J call TRBJ2-3; no clear D. This CDR3 comprises 12 residues. Trimming removed 1 base from V and 6 bases from J, with 6 bases in between. Germline V gives CDR1 SGHRS, CDR2 YFSETQ.

The V gene is TRBV7-2, the J gene TRBJ2-1, with 9 bases lining up with TRBD2. Per the germline V gene, CDR1 is SGHTA and CDR2 is FQGNSA. Trimming at V came to 5 bases and at J to 4 bases, leaving 12 bases not matched to a gene. There are 17 residues in the CDR3. CDR3 in DNA: TGTGCCAGCAGCGGAAGACTCGCGGGGGGGCCTTACAATGAGCAGTTCTTC. Translated, it gives CASSGRLAGGPYNEQFF.

The V call is TRBV27, the J call TRBJ2-7, with 7 positions matching TRBD1. Germline values: CDR1 MNHEY, CDR2 SMNVEV (reference sequence). The V segment lost 6 bases and the J segment 11 bases; nucleotides outside the gene matches: 7. The CDR3 loop spans 11 amino acids. The CDR3, as DNA: TGTGCCAGCAGCCCTGGGACAGAAGAGTACTTC. It translates to CASSPGTEEYF.

As to this clone: Sequence at one end of the junction differs from germline and may be a read error. The V gene is TRBV25-1, the J gene TRBJ2-5; 8 nucleotides align to TRBD1. CDR3 length: 12 residues. The germline gives CDR1 MGHDK, CDR2 SYGVNS. DNA for the CDR3: TGTGCCAGCAGTGAATCAGGACAGGGAATGGACTTC. Its protein is CASSESGQGMDF.

The table lists this clone with a count of one. The V and J genes are TRBV28 and TRBJ2-7; TRBD1 is a possible D gene (5 bases). The ends were cut back, 6 bases at V and 2 bases at J, with 11 bases in the middle. Germline lookup yields CDR1 MDHEN and CDR2 SYDVKM. The CDR3 sequence is 13 residues long. The CDR3 region has the DNA TGTGCCAGCAGCCCCAACAGGACCTACGAGCAGTACGTC. This translates into CASSPNRTYEQYV.

V gene TRBV5-4 combines with J gene TRBJ1-2, with D unresolved. The CDR3 totals 13 residues. Germline lookup yields CDR1 SGHNT and CDR2 YYREEE (reference sequence). V was shortened by 4 bases and J by 2 bases, with 9 bases between the two germline ends. The CDR3, as DNA: TGTGCCAGCAGCGACGCAGGAAACTATGGCTACACCTTC. It encodes CASSDAGNYGYTF. Supplemented by reference TRBV5-4 and TRBJ1-2, the full variable domain reads ETGVTQSPTHLIKTRGQQVTLRCSSQSGHNTVSWYQQALGQGPQFIFQYYREEENGRGNFPPRFSGLQFPNYSSELNVNALELDDSALYLCASSDAGNYGYTFGSGTRLTVV.

The chain uses TRBV4-1 and TRBJ1-2; D remains unclear. The V and J ends lost 0 bases and 4 bases respectively, with 9 bases between them. The CDR3 contains 14 residues. Per the germline V gene, CDR1 is MGHRA and CDR2 is YSYEKL. CDR3 residues: CASSQDSGLYGYTF. The CDR3 DNA follows: TGCGCCAGCAGCCAAGATTCGGGTCTCTATGGCTACACCTTC.

The V and J genes are TRBV10-2 and TRBJ2-2; 10 nucleotides agree with TRBD1. The V and J ends lost 4 bases and 5 bases, in that order; junction bases with no gene match: 4. The length of the CDR3 is 15 residues. Germline V gives CDR1 WSHSY, CDR2 SAAADI. The CDR3 DNA sequence: TGCGCCAGCAGTGGGGGGACAGGGGTTACCGGGGAGCTGTTTTTT. Its protein is CASSGGTGVTGELFF.

The V gene is TRBV28, the J gene TRBJ1-4; the D is unclear. From germline, CDR1 is MDHEN and CDR2 SYDVKM. The CDR3 runs 14 residues. The ends were cut back, 3 bases at V and 5 bases at J, with 10 bases in the middle. The CDR3, as DNA: TGTGCCAGCAGTTTCTCGTATAGAAATGAAAAACTGTTTTTT. This codes for CASSFSYRNEKLFF.

The CDR3 region has the DNA TGTGCCAGCAGCAGAGGGACAGTCAGCAATCAGCCCCAGCATTTT. Its protein product is CASSRGTVSNQPQHF. The chain recombines TRBV11-2 with TRBJ1-5, with 7 bases fitting TRBD1. The germline V gene has CDR1 SGHAT and CDR2 FQNNGV. The length of the CDR3 is 15 residues. V trimming: 5 bases; J trimming: 1 base; junction bases outside the gene matches: 5.

The rearrangement uses TRBV7-2 and TRBJ1-1; the D gene is possibly TRBD1 (5 bases). Trimming cost V 4 bases and J 3 bases, with 12 bases left between them. This CDR3 is built from 14 residues. CDR1 is SGHTA and CDR2 is FQGNSA in the germline V gene. The CDR3 DNA reads TGTGCCAGCAGCTCCGGGACGGTTGACACTGAAGCTTTCTTT. This gives the protein CASSSGTVDTEAFF.